The subject of this entry is one T cell receptor beta chain. Its antigen remains unknown. V was pared by 2 bases and J by 6 bases, with 7 bases of the junction left unmatched. Germline CDR1 reads SGHTA; CDR2 reads FQGTGA. This CDR3 region has 16 residues. This record comes from a study of cytomegalovirus exposure and HLA in healthy donors. Study observations and caveats: An apparent linkage of common viral pathogens to several of the most significant clusters emerged in a later analysis. Under in vitro conditions, a few CMV-associated chains were confirmed as specific for CMV antigens.

The primer mix had 60 Vbeta and 13 Jbeta primers. TCRdb's table, derived via immunoSEQ multiplex PCR, lists solely in-frame clones and lacks some. This table holds approximately 130,000 clones. The receptor was derived from a woman aged 55-69 years in good health and CMV-seronegative. The sequenced material came from PBMCs. This chain joins TRBV7-3 and TRBJ2-2, with TRBD1 identical over 9 bases. The CDR3 loop reads CASSLFTGGIAGELFF. For the CDR3, the DNA is TGTGCCAGCAGCTTATTTACAGGGGGCATCGCCGGGGAGCTGTTTTTT.